Below, 17 T cell receptor beta chains from the same sample are listed, as sequenced in a study of T cells in Graves' hyperthyroidism and ophthalmopathy. RNA transcripts gave rise to amplified TCR beta CDR3 regions. The study used the HTBI primer set for a first-round RT-PCR of the TCR CDR3. One entry per CDR3 protein, called by TCRdb with MiXCR from the multiplex PCR reads. The table lists 600,000 or so distinct CDR3 sequences, more than 45% of them singletons, with about 7.9% in the top ten. Sequenced sample: peripheral blood or thyroid tissue (not recorded which). The receptor source for this set is a woman younger than 30 with Graves' hyperthyroidism.

The table lists this clonotype with a few counts. The DNA for the CDR3 is TGTGCCATCAGTGACAGATCAACTAATGAAAAACTGTTTTTT. Encoded protein: CAISDRSTNEKLFF. V gene TRBV10-3 combines with J gene TRBJ1-4; D unclear. CDR1 ENHRY and CDR2 SYGVKD come from the germline V gene. V was clipped by 3 bases and J by 0 bases, with 5 bases between them. This CDR3 is built from 14 residues.

V is TRBV15 and J is TRBJ2-7; maybe TRBD2 (5 bases). The germline V and J ends were trimmed by 3 bases and 3 bases, with 12 bases remaining between them. CDR1 is LNHNV and CDR2 is YYDKDF in the germline V gene (reference sequence). The length of the CDR3 is 14 residues. The CDR3 is CATSSPGLNYEQYF. The CDR3 coding sequence is TGTGCCACCAGCAGTCCAGGACTCAACTACGAGCAGTACTTC.

V gene TRBV5-1 combines with J gene TRBJ2-5; no clear D gene. The CDR3 covers 14 residues. Germline CDR1 reads SGHRS; CDR2 reads YFSETQ. Trimming stripped 0 bases from V and 7 bases from J, with 13 bases between. The chain's CDR3 is CASSLGSSTGTQYF. CDR3 DNA: TGCGCCAGCAGCTTGGGAAGTTCTACGGGGACCCAGTACTTC.

The rearrangement links TRBV5-1 to TRBJ2-7; TRBD2 matches 8 bases. The CDR3 totals 13 residues. V trimming: 7 bases; J trimming: 3 bases; junction bases outside the gene matches: 6. The germline CDR1 and CDR2 sequences are SGHRS and YFSETQ. The CDR3 DNA sequence: TGCGCCAGCCTACGGGAGGGCGACTACGAGCAGTACTTC. Translated: CASLREGDYEQYF.

This clonotype has ten or more counts. V and J are TRBV25-1 and TRBJ1-5; D unresolved. From germline, CDR1 is MGHDK and CDR2 SYGVNS. The CDR3 length is 15 residues. V shed 2 bases and J shed 0 bases, with 8 bases lying between them. The CDR3 is CASSETAYSNQPQHF. Written as DNA, the CDR3 is TGTGCCAGCAGTGAAACAGCTTATAGCAATCAGCCCCAGCATTTT.

The table lists this clonotype with many counts. The V and J genes are TRBV2 and TRBJ1-6; the D is unclear. Germline CDR1 and CDR2: SNHLY and FYNNEI. V dropped 3 bases and J dropped 8 bases, with 8 bases sitting between them. This CDR3 is 13 amino acids long. CDR3 sequence reads: CASSDSSYSPLHF. The CDR3, as DNA: TGTGCCAGCAGTGATTCGAGTTATTCACCCCTCCACTTT.

As to this clonotype: One junction end does not reproduce the germline sequence, and a read error may be involved. V and J are TRBV7-9 and TRBJ1-5; D ambiguous. CDR3 length equals 14 residues. Per the germline V gene, CDR1 is SEHNR and CDR2 is FQNEAQ (reference sequence). The CDR3 loop is CASSLQESNQSQHF. CDR3 nucleotide sequence: TGTGCCAGCAGCTTACAGGAAAGCAATCAGTCCCAGCATTTT.

This chain links TRBV6-1 with TRBJ1-4, with 7 bases identical to TRBD1. CDR3 length: 15 residues. After removal of 1 base from V and 2 bases from J, the junction contained 1 base not matched to a gene. The germline V gene encodes CDR1 MNHNS and CDR2 SASEGT. The CDR3 loop reads CASSEGTGTNEKLFF. The CDR3 region has the DNA TGTGCCAGCAGTGAAGGGACAGGCACTAATGAAAAACTGTTTTTT.

This clonotype was observed many times. This rearrangement joins TRBV25-1 to TRBJ1-2, with D unresolved. Germline V gene data show CDR1 as MGHDK and CDR2 as SYGVNS. Deletions cut 8 bases from V and 4 bases from J, with 11 bases between. The CDR3 has 12 amino acids. The chain's CDR3 is CASYGDRYGYTF. CDR3 nucleotides: TGTGCCAGCTACGGTGATCGCTATGGCTACACCTTC.

This chain joins TRBV10-3 and TRBJ1-2; D remains unclear. CDR3 length: 14 amino acids. Germline loops: CDR1 ENHRY, CDR2 SYGVKD. The V and J ends lost 10 bases and 6 bases respectively, with 21 bases between them. CDR3: CASSLGGPVDGYTF. The CDR3 region has the DNA TGTGCCAGCAGCTTGGGAGGGCCGGTGGATGGCTACACCTTC.

The gene calls are TRBV11-1 and TRBJ2-5; 9 nucleotides match TRBD2. CDR3 length: 17 amino acids. With V trimmed by 7 bases and J by 5 bases, 17 bases remained unmatched. Germline CDR1 is SGHAT and CDR2 is FQDESV (reference sequence). The CDR3 nucleotides read TGTGCCAGCACCCTAGGGGCGGGAGGGCCCTCTGTGGAGACCCAGTACTTC. Translation gives CASTLGAGGPSVETQYF.

A few counts support this clonotype. V and J are TRBV24-1 and TRBJ2-2; D unclear. The V gene lost 0 bases and the J gene lost 2 bases, with 9 bases spanning the gap. This CDR3 comprises 16 residues. Germline lookup yields CDR1 KGHDR and CDR2 SFDVKD. The CDR3 loop reads CATSDLYPDNTGELFF. CDR3 nucleotides: TGTGCCACCAGTGATTTGTATCCAGACAACACCGGGGAGCTGTTTTTT.

This clonotype occurred a few times. The chain joins TRBV20-1 to TRBJ1-2; tentatively, D is TRBD1 (6 bases). The CDR3 runs 13 residues. Trimming shortened V by 0 bases and J by 4 bases, and 9 bases separated the two germline ends. Germline values: CDR1 DFQATT, CDR2 SNEGSKA (reference sequence). The CDR3 sequence: CSARDVQGYGYTF. In DNA form, the CDR3 reads TGCAGTGCTAGAGATGTACAGGGCTATGGCTACACCTTC.

With regard to this clonotype: The junction departs from germline at one end; a sequencing error may be responsible. The chain links TRBV2 to TRBJ1-3; no reliable D call. Germline CDR1 and CDR2: SNHLY and FYNNEI. CDR3 length: 9 amino acids. The CDR3 here is CAIGSTIYF. CDR3 DNA sequence: TGTGCCATCGGAAGCACCATATATTTT.

This clonotype came up many times. J is TRBJ2-7 and V is TRBV7-9; 12 bases line up with TRBD2. Germline trimming cut 1 base from V and 5 bases from J; bases unmatched to any gene: 6. The CDR3 contains 16 residues. CDR1 is SEHNR and CDR2 is FQNEAQ in the germline V gene (reference sequence). The CDR3 reads CASSLVLAGGPDEQYF. As DNA, the CDR3 is TGTGCCAGCAGCTTAGTGCTAGCGGGAGGGCCTGACGAGCAGTACTTC.

This chain joins TRBV29-1 and TRBJ2-7; 11 bases align to TRBD1. Germline-derived CDR1 and CDR2 are SQVTM and ANQGSEA. J gave up 5 bases and V 8 bases, and 8 bases lay outside the gene matches. This CDR3 has 13 residues. The CDR3 DNA reads TGCAGCCTAGGACAGGGGGCTTTGGACGAGCAGTACTTC. Translated: CSLGQGALDEQYF.

The V call is TRBV9, the J call TRBJ2-7, with D maybe TRBD2 (6 bases). Germline V CDR1 and CDR2: SGDLS, YYNGEE. V lost 2 bases, J lost 4 bases, and 16 bases lay in between. The CDR3 has 15 amino acids. The DNA for the CDR3 is TGTGCCAGCAGCGTGCTTCCGGGAGCTCAGTACGAGCAGTACTTC. Amino acid sequence: CASSVLPGAQYEQYF.